This T cell receptor (beta chain) was observed in a study of B cell selection in AIRE deficiency. Study-wide results and caveats: Of around 3,700 shared Treg TCRbeta sequences, 31.6% were healthy-donor-only and about 9% patient-only.

As concerns this clone: Its antigen is currently unknown.

CDR1 is MDHEN and CDR2 is SYDVKM in the germline V gene. This CDR3 has 14 amino acids. The V gene lost 5 bases and the J gene lost 4 bases, with 14 bases spanning the gap. Sorted regulatory T cells were CD4-positive, CD25-high and CD127-low or negative. TCRdb keeps only in-frame clones here, not all; method: immunoSEQ multiplex PCR. The sample contains roughly 18,000 clones, 85% to 95% of which appear only once. This chain joins TRBV28 and TRBJ1-2; TRBD1 might be the D (6 bases). This TCR derives from a human donor in good health. Sequencing was done on a sample of CD4+CD25+ Tregs sorted from PBMCs. The CDR3 region is CASSLQGNLYGYTF. In DNA, the CDR3 is TGTGCCAGCAGTCTCCAGGGGAACCTCTATGGCTACACCTTC.